The source of this T cell receptor beta chain is a study of blood T cell repertoires in COVID-19. Study background: Sites across the United States, Italy and Spain contributed samples from acute and convalescent COVID-19. PBMCs, B-cell-depleted T cells, or T cells provided the cDNA or gDNA that made up the material.

The germline gives CDR1 SGHRS, CDR2 YFSETQ. The ends were cut back, 4 bases at V and 1 base at J, with 14 bases in the middle. The CDR3 runs to 15 residues. Repertoires were generated with immunoSEQ multiplex PCR, while TCRdb's copy carries only in-frame clones and drops some. The repertoire holds roughly 200,000 clones, with approximately 81% as singletons. The sequence was collected from an elderly woman with acute or convalescent COVID-19. Input material: peripheral blood. The gene calls are TRBV5-1 and TRBJ1-1, with D possibly TRBD1 on 5 matching bases. The CDR3 DNA sequence: TGCGCCAGCAGCGCGGGGGGACGGTCGAACACTGAAGCTTTCTTT. This gives the protein CASSAGGRSNTEAFF.